This T cell receptor (beta chain) was observed in a study of blood T cells in healthy people across ages (dated by TCRdb to between 2014 and 2017). Some background on the complete study: Template switching captured roughly one uniquely barcoded TCR beta cDNA molecule per two T cells in model experiments. The donors were split into four age groups: young (average roughly 15 years), middle-aged (nearly 40), aged (62) and long-lived (approximately 80). Two additional independent replicas of 1 million unique cDNA reads from the same blood draw were analyzed for two donors (one aged 18 to 30 and one aged 80 or older). To avoid experimental bias, donors of different ages were spread randomly across the sequencing lanes. To track age-related changes in TCR beta repertoire diversity, the study relied on deep sequencing normalized with unique cDNA molecular identifiers.

The table lists this clonotype with a few counts. This receptor's antigen is unknown. Base qualities were left out, and no much larger clone turns up one base away. For CDR1 and CDR2, the germline V gene lists SNHLY and FYNNEI. The CDR3 has 12 amino acids, counting the end cysteine and phenylalanine. Only CDR3 DNA is held: 36 bases, read in frame from base 1. V loses 6 bases, J loses 2 bases, and the germline ends lie 8 bases apart. Donors were roughly 40 systemically healthy Caucasian individuals from Russia aged roughly 6 to 100 years. Approximately 9.7 milliliters of peripheral blood were drawn from each donor into EDTA-treated Vacutainer tubes. PBMCs were isolated by Ficoll-Paque density-gradient centrifugation, with at least 6 million obtained per sample. Total RNA, at least 6 micrograms per sample, was extracted from PBMCs with Trizol reagent. For every donor, an aliquot of PBMCs went through flow cytometry to measure the percentages of naive CD45RAhigh/CD27high T cells.

The library was prepared using 5' RACE. These reads were obtained on an Illumina HiSeq 2500. The second PCR ran for roughly 7 to 12 cycles and used a J-beta primer mix along with a sample-barcoded 5' primer. A template-switch 5' adaptor carrying 12 random nucleotides introduced a unique molecular identifier onto each TCR beta cDNA molecule. Each sample yielded at least 2.5 million CDR3-containing paired-end reads. First-strand cDNA was synthesized from all RNA with the Mint cDNA synthesis kit, primed by a TRBC-specific oligonucleotide. After uracil-DNA glycosylase treatment, a first 18-cycle PCR used universal primers M1SS and BC2_uni_R on all cDNA. In the authors' own workflow: For normalization, 1 million high-quality reads were randomly selected from each sample, with every read carrying a distinct molecular identifier. Reads with shared molecular identifiers were discarded instead of being binned into consensus sequences. MiTCR, run with a Q25 quality threshold and the strictest error-elimination algorithm, handled CDR3 identification, clonotype clustering and error correction. Lower-bound total TCR beta diversity was estimated with a nonparametric unseen species model using Euler transformation. Using fastp trimming at Q25 and MiXCR clonotype assembly, TCRdb reanalyzed the public sequencing data and kept in-frame beta chains. Each CDR3 protein appears once, grouped with its most common genes and DNA. None of the V and J calls come from the authors' own analysis; TCRdb made them. The sample table shows approximately 850,000 distinct CDR3 sequences, and about 42% are seen once. Around 21% of the sample belongs to the ten largest clones.

The research as a whole found: Since profiling was done on bulk unsorted PBMCs, naive and antigen-experienced compartments could not be conclusively compared. Observed TCR beta diversity correlated strongly with the percentage of naive T cells measured by flow cytometry. The long-lived group showed more naive CD4+ T cells, fewer expanded clones and increased TCR diversity than the aged group, suggesting age selection. The CMV infection status of donors was not known, potentially confounding age-related changes in expanded clonotypes. Total diversity estimates from one million sequenced T cells were considered lower bounds and underestimates. As age increased, observed TCR beta diversity per million T cells dropped in a roughly linear way, and a significant reduction was already evident by age around 41.

The origin of this receptor is a man aged 55 to 70 in good health. Specimen: blood. The chain employs TRBV2 and TRBJ2-7; the D gene assignment is ambiguous. The nucleotide sequence is given as TGTGCCAGCAGGGCCGGACCCTACGAGCAGTACTTC. It codes for CASRAGPYEQYF.